The T cell receptor beta chain under discussion was sequenced for a study of OX40 agonist ivuxolimab in advanced cancers. Looking at the study overall: With a range of roughly 23 to 90, age averaged approximately 55 years, and 65% to 90% were male.

Sequencing was performed with immunoSEQ multiplex PCR; in TCRdb, only in-frame clones are kept and a portion is missing. The sample yields roughly 120,000 clones, about 92% seen once. Trimming stripped 1 base from V and 8 bases from J, with 14 bases between. CDR1 is KGHSH, CDR2 LQKENI, per germline. The CDR3 totals 14 residues. Source: CD4+ or CD8+ T cells sorted from blood, taken in a trial of the OX40 agonist ivuxolimab. The chain carries TRBV18 and TRBJ1-2; D may be TRBD1 (5 bases). This receptor was taken from an adult with an advanced solid tumor such as melanoma, head and neck, liver or kidney cancer. Written as DNA, the CDR3 is TGTGCCAGCTCACCACTTTTGGAACAGGAAGGCTACACCTTC. It yields the protein CASSPLLEQEGYTF.